One and the same sample provided the 18 T cell receptor beta chains below, sequenced in a study of shared T cell receptors in the human thymus. Produced via immunoSEQ multiplex PCR; TCRdb's table is partial and in-frame only. Here the sample spans hundreds of thousands of clones, around 87% being singletons. The same sample was also used in a study of human thymus T cells.

The sequencing sample was made of thymocytes. These receptors all come from a boy in the first two years of life with a congenital heart defect.

The chain carries TRBV10-3 and TRBJ2-1, with 8 nucleotides matching TRBD1. The CDR3 is 14 residues long. V lost 8 bases to trimming and J lost 7 bases; unmatched junction nucleotides: 10. CDR1 ENHRY and CDR2 SYGVKD come from the germline V gene. The CDR3 protein is CAIGAGGGRNEQFF. The CDR3 DNA follows: TGTGCCATCGGGGCAGGGGGCGGGCGGAATGAGCAGTTCTTC.

The chain has TRBV2 and TRBJ1-4, with 11 bases lining up with TRBD1. This CDR3 comprises 15 residues. The germline gives CDR1 SNHLY, CDR2 FYNNEI. Trimming cost V 3 bases and J 6 bases; bases outside gene matches: 3. CDR3 in amino acids: CASSDRTGGYEKLFF. As DNA, the CDR3 is TGTGCCAGCAGTGATAGGACAGGGGGCTATGAAAAACTGTTTTTT.

The chain links TRBV18 to TRBJ1-6; 10 bases are a match to TRBD1. V shed 4 bases and J 0 bases; nucleotides not matched to a gene: 6. The CDR3 is made up of 18 amino acids. In germline, CDR1 is KGHSH, CDR2 LQKENI. The CDR3 loop is CASSQRDRGDSYNSPLHF. Written as DNA, the CDR3 is TGTGCCAGCTCACAAAGGGACAGGGGAGACTCCTATAATTCACCCCTCCACTTT.

This clone occurred once. The rearrangement joins TRBV28 to TRBJ2-7; the match to TRBD2 covers 10 bases. CDR1 and CDR2 from the germline V gene are MDHEN and SYDVKM. V shed 0 bases and J 2 bases; nucleotides not matched to a gene: 4. CDR3 length: 16 amino acids. CDR3 sequence reads: CASSLWLLAGPYEQYF. CDR3 nucleotide sequence: TGTGCCAGCAGTTTATGGTTACTAGCGGGGCCCTACGAGCAGTACTTC.

This clone occurred a few times. The V gene is TRBV10-3, the J gene TRBJ1-2, with a possible D match to TRBD1 (6 bases). The ends were cut back, 2 bases at V and 3 bases at J, with 22 bases in the middle. Germline-derived CDR1 and CDR2 are ENHRY and SYGVKD. The CDR3 has 18 amino acids. CDR3 amino acids: CAISEAPDSTLIDYGYTF. As DNA, the CDR3 is TGTGCCATCAGTGAGGCCCCGGACAGTACTCTTATCGACTATGGCTACACCTTC.

DNA of the CDR3: TGTGCCAGCAGCTTAATAAGAGGTTCACCCCTCCACTTT. It yields the protein CASSLIRGSPLHF. The chain carries TRBV7-2 and TRBJ1-6, with D unresolved. Per germline, CDR1 SGHTA and CDR2 FQGNSA. V lost 2 bases, J lost 9 bases, and 8 bases lay in between. The CDR3 is 13 amino acids.

The chain recombines TRBV9 with TRBJ2-7; a possible D gene is TRBD1 (5 bases). Trimming left V 4 bases short and J 4 bases short, with 15 bases between. Germline CDR1 is SGDLS and CDR2 is YYNGEE. The CDR3 loop spans 14 amino acids. The CDR3 DNA reads as TGTGCCAGCAGCCCGCACCGTAGACAGTACGAGCAGTACTTC. It is translated as CASSPHRRQYEQYF.

The chain links TRBV19 to TRBJ2-1; TRBD2 agrees at 8 bases. The CDR3 runs to 17 residues. Germline CDR1 LNHDA, CDR2 SQIVND (reference sequence). J lost 4 bases, V lost 2 bases, and 10 bases had no gene match. The CDR3 DNA sequence: TGTGCCAGTAGTATAAAAACCCGGGGGGGCCAGTACAATGAGCAGTTCTTC. Translating it yields CASSIKTRGGQYNEQFF.

The chain joins TRBV11-2 to TRBJ1-3; 7 bases are a match to TRBD1. The germline V gene has CDR1 SGHAT and CDR2 FQNNGV. CDR3 length equals 18 residues. The V gene end was trimmed by 1 base and the J gene end by 4 bases; junction bases not matched to a gene: 13. The CDR3 here is CASSLVGGSATGGNTIYF. CDR3 DNA: TGTGCCAGCAGCTTAGTAGGGGGCTCCGCTACGGGAGGAAACACCATATATTTT.

This clone showed up just a few times. The chain employs TRBV7-9 and TRBJ1-2, with a weak D call TRBD1 (5 bases). CDR3 length: 15 amino acids. Germline CDR1 and CDR2: SEHNR and FQNEAQ (reference sequence). The V end was cut by 5 bases, the J end by 6 bases, with 19 bases between. CDR3 region: CASSPQKDSTHGYTF. DNA for the CDR3: TGTGCCAGCAGCCCCCAGAAAGACAGCACCCATGGCTACACCTTC.

The chain employs TRBV7-2 and TRBJ1-5, with TRBD1 matching over 9 bases. The CDR3 totals 15 residues. Looked up from germline, CDR1 is SGHTA and CDR2 is FQGNSA. V was clipped by 3 bases and J by 5 bases; unmatched bases: 5. This CDR3 is CASSLTGGEYQPQHF. Written as DNA, the CDR3 is TGTGCCAGCAGCTTGACAGGGGGGGAATATCAGCCCCAGCATTTT.

This clone has a single count. V and J are TRBV18 and TRBJ1-5; 8 positions agree with TRBD1. Trimming cost V 2 bases and J 2 bases; bases outside gene matches: 5. Germline V gene sequence: CDR1 KGHSH, CDR2 LQKENI. The CDR3 extends over 16 amino acids. CDR3 sequence: CASSPDRGGGNQPQHF. The CDR3 nucleotides read TGTGCCAGCTCACCAGACAGGGGAGGGGGCAATCAGCCCCAGCATTTT.

The chain recombines TRBV4-1 with TRBJ2-7; no clear D gene. CDR1 is MGHRA and CDR2 is YSYEKL in the germline V gene. The CDR3 is 16 amino acids. Trimming pared 0 bases from V and 4 bases from J, leaving 16 bases between. In nucleotides, the CDR3 is TGCGCCAGCAGCCAAGAGGCCCAGGTCCCCTATTACGAGCAGTACTTC. It is translated as CASSQEAQVPYYEQYF.

This clone was observed a single time. CDR3: CASSLPITGQNTEAFF. The CDR3 DNA is TGTGCCAGCAGTTTACCGATAACAGGCCAGAACACTGAAGCTTTCTTT. This chain joins TRBV28 and TRBJ1-1; possible D gene TRBD1, 5 bases. V was cut by 2 bases and J by 1 base, with 14 bases left in between. The CDR3 extends over 16 amino acids. Germline values: CDR1 MDHEN, CDR2 SYDVKM.

V and J are TRBV28 and TRBJ2-3; perhaps TRBD2 as D (6 bases). Trimming shortened V by 3 bases and J by 2 bases, and 18 bases separated the two germline ends. Germline values: CDR1 MDHEN, CDR2 SYDVKM. This CDR3 has 17 residues. Here the CDR3 DNA reads TGTGCCAGCAGTTTCTCGAGACTAGAGCGTCTCACAGATACGCAGTATTTT. Its translation is CASSFSRLERLTDTQYF.

The chain combines TRBV6-1 with TRBJ2-7, with D tentatively TRBD2 (6 bases). Germline CDR1 is MNHNS and CDR2 is SASEGT. The ends were cut back, 4 bases at V and 2 bases at J, with 12 bases in the middle. The CDR3 contains 14 residues. CDR3 DNA: TGTGCCAGCAGTGGGACGGGACTGACCTACGAGCAGTACTTC. It codes for CASSGTGLTYEQYF.

Of note for this clone: Different DNA sequences within this sample yield the same CDR3. The rearrangement uses TRBV5-1 and TRBJ1-2; TRBD1 aligns across 8 bases. The CDR3 consists of 12 residues. CDR1 SGHRS and CDR2 YFSETQ come from the germline V gene. V was pared by 3 bases and J by 6 bases, with 1 base of the junction left unmatched. For the CDR3, the DNA is TGCGCCAGCAGCTCGACAGGGGATGGCTACACCTTC. Translation: CASSSTGDGYTF.

The chain has TRBV28 and TRBJ1-5, with 8 bases aligning to TRBD1. This CDR3 region has 20 residues. CDR1 MDHEN and CDR2 SYDVKM come from the germline V gene. J gave up 5 bases and V 2 bases, and 20 bases lay outside the gene matches. The CDR3 is CASSLVPTQPGGLAHQPQHF. Written as DNA, the CDR3 is TGTGCCAGCAGTTTAGTTCCAACCCAGCCAGGGGGCTTAGCCCATCAGCCCCAGCATTTT.